The 11 T cell receptor beta chains below come from one sample, sequenced in a study of technical replicates of blood from several donors. The method was immunoSEQ multiplex PCR; TCRdb's version includes in-frame clones alone and lacks a portion of them. The sample holds about 95,000 clones, about 95% seen once. The specimen sequenced was T cells isolated from PBMCs. All receptors derive from a human donor in good health.

The CDR3 nucleotides read TGCGCCAGCAGCCAAGAAGTAGCGTCGGGGCGGGACTACGAGCAGTACTTC. This gives the protein CASSQEVASGRDYEQYF. The rearrangement links TRBV4-1 to TRBJ2-7; D is perhaps TRBD2 (6 bases). CDR3 length equals 17 residues. CDR1 is MGHRA, CDR2 YSYEKL, per germline. V shed 0 bases and J shed 3 bases, with 18 bases lying between them.

The chain employs TRBV29-1 and TRBJ2-2; D call uncertain. This CDR3 is built from 11 residues. Looked up from germline, CDR1 is SQVTM and CDR2 is ANQGSEA. Trimming left V 7 bases short and J 7 bases short, with 10 bases between. The CDR3 loop reads CSAVHFGELFF. The CDR3 DNA is TGCAGCGCTGTTCACTTCGGGGAGCTGTTTTTT.

The genes are TRBV27 and TRBJ1-1; D is possibly TRBD1 (6 bases). The V gene's germline CDR1 is MNHEY and CDR2 SMNVEV (reference sequence). The CDR3 length is 14 residues. The V and J ends lost 5 bases and 2 bases respectively, with 12 bases between them. The CDR3 nucleotides are TGTGCCAGCAGTATAAGGGGGTTCAACACTGAAGCTTTCTTT. This gives the protein CASSIRGFNTEAFF.

The chain is built from TRBV13 and TRBJ2-2; 11 positions match TRBD2. Germline CDR1 PRHDT, CDR2 FYEKMQ (reference sequence). V lost 5 bases to trimming and J lost 5 bases; unmatched junction nucleotides: 10. CDR3 length equals 17 residues. The CDR3 DNA reads TGTGCCAGCAGCGCCGAATTTAGCGGGAGGGGTACCGGGGAGCTGTTTTTT. This gives the protein CASSAEFSGRGTGELFF.

This clone is a singleton in its sample. This chain joins TRBV6-1 and TRBJ1-5, with no clear D. Deletions cut 8 bases from V and 1 base from J, with 15 bases between. This CDR3 has 15 amino acids. Per the germline V gene, CDR1 is MNHNS and CDR2 is SASEGT. CDR3 nucleotides: TGTGCCAGCCAAATACGACTGAGAAGCAATCAGCCCCAGCATTTT. Translated, it gives CASQIRLRSNQPQHF.

A single count supports this clone. V and J are TRBV6-4 and TRBJ1-2, with TRBD1 matching 10 bases. The germline V gene has CDR1 MRHNA and CDR2 SNTAGT. This CDR3 comprises 15 residues. V lost 6 bases and J lost 3; bases outside the gene matches: 7. As DNA, the CDR3 is TGTGCCAGCAGCGCCGGGACAGGGGACCACTATGGCTACACCTTC. Amino acid sequence: CASSAGTGDHYGYTF.

Worth noting for this clone: The identical CDR3 is also encoded by other nucleotide sequences in the sample. The chain recombines TRBV7-6 with TRBJ2-7; TRBD1 is a possible D gene (6 bases). Germline assignment: CDR1 SGHVS and CDR2 FNYEAQ. There are 13 residues in the CDR3. V lost 1 base and J 2 bases, leaving 6 bases between the germline ends. The CDR3 DNA follows: TGTGCCAGCAGCTTAGGGACAGCCTACGAGCAGTACTTC. Translated, it gives CASSLGTAYEQYF.

This clone was found once. The chain carries TRBV4-1 and TRBJ2-7; D might be TRBD2 (5 bases). The CDR3 has 12 amino acids. Germline V CDR1 and CDR2: MGHRA, YSYEKL. V lost 0 bases and J lost 6, with 6 bases in between. The CDR3 loop is CASSQEAGEQYF. The CDR3 bases are TGCGCCAGCAGCCAAGAGGCGGGCGAGCAGTACTTC.

The chain couples TRBV9 to TRBJ2-2; D is undetermined. The CDR3 is 17 residues long. Germline CDR1 SGDLS, CDR2 YYNGEE. V was shortened by 0 bases and J by 3 bases, with 15 bases between the two germline ends. CDR3 in amino acids: CASSVGWYLEHTGELFF. The CDR3 bases are TGTGCCAGCAGCGTAGGTTGGTACCTTGAGCACACCGGGGAGCTGTTTTTT.

The chain is built from TRBV19 and TRBJ2-5; TRBD2 aligns across 12 bases. Germline V gene data show CDR1 as LNHDA and CDR2 as SQIVND (reference sequence). This CDR3 is built from 15 residues. J lost 5 bases, V lost 4 bases, and 5 bases had no gene match. The CDR3 DNA sequence: TGTGCCAGTAGTAGGACTAGCGGGACTTCGGAGACCCAGTACTTC. Its protein product is CASSRTSGTSETQYF.

J is TRBJ2-1 and V is TRBV7-8; maybe TRBD2 (7 bases). The V gene lost 5 bases and the J gene lost 2 bases, with 13 bases spanning the gap. The germline V gene encodes CDR1 SGHVS and CDR2 FQNEAQ. The length of the CDR3 is 15 residues. The CDR3 sequence is CASSEDGGPYNEQFF. CDR3 DNA sequence: TGTGCCAGCAGCGAGGACGGGGGGCCCTACAATGAGCAGTTCTTC.